A selection of T cell receptor beta chains follows, all from one sample in a study of identical twins. TCRdb re-called the 5' RACE reads through MiXCR, storing one row per CDR3 protein. The table includes 300,000 to 400,000 distinct CDR3 sequences, more than 9% detected once. These same records also appear under a second study, on yellow fever vaccine responses in identical twins.

Sequences were obtained from CD8+ T cells sorted from blood. Source of these receptors: a woman aged 18-30 years in good health. The CDR3 runs from the conserved cysteine through the conserved F or W. D genes are given only for firm matches. Clone size is stated in some rows and not others, as once, few, many or a class when expanded.

d_gene: .; abundance: .; v_gene: TRBV19; j_gene: TRBJ2-1; CDR3nt: TGTGCCAGTAGTCTCTCGGGGGATCTTGAGCAGTTCTTC; CDR3aa: CASSLSGDLEQFF
d_gene: .; abundance: many; v_gene: TRBV5-6; j_gene: TRBJ2-7; CDR3nt: TGTGCCAGCAGCTTGGGCAGGGTCTACGAGCAGTACTTC; CDR3aa: CASSLGRVYEQYF
d_gene: .; abundance: .; v_gene: TRBV12-3/TRBV12-4; j_gene: TRBJ2-3; CDR3nt: TGTGCCAGCAGCTACGCGTCAGATACGCAGTATTTT; CDR3aa: CASSYASDTQYF
d_gene: TRBD2; abundance: few; v_gene: TRBV2; j_gene: TRBJ2-1; CDR3nt: TGTGCCAGCACTGGGACTAGCGGGGGGGCCTACAATGAGCAGTTCTTC; CDR3aa: CASTGTSGGAYNEQFF
d_gene: .; abundance: .; v_gene: TRBV28; j_gene: TRBJ2-3; CDR3nt: TGTGCCAGCAGTTTCACCCCCCTGGGGGAAGAAAGCACAGATACGCAGTATTTT; CDR3aa: CASSFTPLGEESTDTQYF
d_gene: .; abundance: few; v_gene: TRBV21-1; j_gene: TRBJ2-3; CDR3nt: TGTGCCAGCAGCAAGCCGAAGGGGCGGGGAATCACAGATACGCAGTATTTT; CDR3aa: CASSKPKGRGITDTQYF
d_gene: .; abundance: few; v_gene: TRBV6-4; j_gene: TRBJ1-2; CDR3nt: TGTGCCAGCAGTGAAGGGGCAGGGTCGGGCTATGGCTACACCTTC; CDR3aa: CASSEGAGSGYGYTF
d_gene: .; abundance: many; v_gene: TRBV12-3/TRBV12-4; j_gene: TRBJ2-1; CDR3nt: TGTGCCAGCAGTTCCGAGAGCTCCTACAATGAGCAGTTCTTC; CDR3aa: CASSSESSYNEQFF
d_gene: TRBD2; abundance: few; v_gene: TRBV7-9; j_gene: TRBJ2-5; CDR3nt: TGTGCCAGCAGCTTAGGAAGTAGCGGGGGGCCGCAAGAGACCCAGTACTTC; CDR3aa: CASSLGSSGGPQETQYF
d_gene: TRBD1; abundance: .; v_gene: TRBV4-1; j_gene: TRBJ2-7; CDR3nt: TGCGCCAGCAGCCAGTCCGGGACAGCCATCTCCTACGAGCAGTACTTC; CDR3aa: CASSQSGTAISYEQYF
d_gene: .; abundance: .; v_gene: TRBV12-3/TRBV12-4; j_gene: TRBJ2-1; CDR3nt: TGTGCCAGCAGTTTTTACGGGAGCTCCTACAATGAGCAGTTCTTC; CDR3aa: CASSFYGSSYNEQFF
d_gene: .; abundance: few; v_gene: TRBV15; j_gene: TRBJ2-2; CDR3nt: TGTGCCACCAGCAGAGCGCTGGTTGATATTGCGACCGGGGAGCTGTTTTTT; CDR3aa: CATSRALVDIATGELFF
d_gene: .; abundance: .; v_gene: TRBV7-9; j_gene: TRBJ2-4; CDR3nt: TGTGCCAGCAGCTTAGTTACAGGGACCAAAAACATTCAGTACTTC; CDR3aa: CASSLVTGTKNIQYF
d_gene: .; abundance: few; v_gene: TRBV5-5; j_gene: TRBJ1-4; CDR3nt: TGTGCCAGCAGCGACAGAGTAACTAATGAAAAACTGTTTTTT; CDR3aa: CASSDRVTNEKLFF
d_gene: .; abundance: .; v_gene: TRBV20-1; j_gene: TRBJ2-5; CDR3nt: TGCAGTGCTAGAGGGATGGGGGAGACCCAGTACTTC; CDR3aa: CSARGMGETQYF
d_gene: .; abundance: .; v_gene: TRBV5-5; j_gene: TRBJ2-2; CDR3nt: TGTGCCAGCAGCTTAAACTTGGAATTTGCCGGGGAGCTGTTTTTT; CDR3aa: CASSLNLEFAGELFF
d_gene: .; abundance: many; v_gene: TRBV7-9; j_gene: TRBJ1-5; CDR3nt: TGTGCCAGCAACCAAGACCGGCACCTCGGGAAAGTGCCCCAGCATTTT; CDR3aa: CASNQDRHLGKVPQHF
d_gene: .; abundance: few; v_gene: TRBV7-9; j_gene: TRBJ1-3; CDR3nt: TGTGCCAGCAGCTTAGGGGACATCTCTGGAAACACCATATATTTT; CDR3aa: CASSLGDISGNTIYF
d_gene: TRBD2; abundance: few; v_gene: TRBV7-6; j_gene: TRBJ2-1; CDR3nt: TGTGCCAGCAGCTCCCCTAGCGGGGGGGCGCGGGAGCAGTTCTTC; CDR3aa: CASSSPSGGAREQFF
d_gene: .; abundance: many; v_gene: TRBV5-1; j_gene: TRBJ2-1; CDR3nt: TGCGCCAGCAGCTTGTACGTCGGCTCCTACAATGAGCAGTTCTTC; CDR3aa: CASSLYVGSYNEQFF
d_gene: .; abundance: many; v_gene: TRBV9; j_gene: TRBJ2-1; CDR3nt: TGTGCCAGCAGCGTAGATGTAGGGGCGAACAATGAGCAGTTCTTC; CDR3aa: CASSVDVGANNEQFF
d_gene: .; abundance: .; v_gene: TRBV6-1; j_gene: TRBJ2-1; CDR3nt: TGTGCCAGCTCAGAAGGGGCGGGCTCCTACAATGAGCAGTTCTTC; CDR3aa: CASSEGAGSYNEQFF
d_gene: TRBD2; abundance: .; v_gene: TRBV28; j_gene: TRBJ2-1; CDR3nt: TGTGCCAGCAGTTTATTATCTAGCGGGAGGACGAATGAGCAGTTCTTC; CDR3aa: CASSLLSSGRTNEQFF
d_gene: .; abundance: few; v_gene: TRBV12-3/TRBV12-4; j_gene: TRBJ2-3; CDR3nt: TGTGCCAGCACCTACGGTGCGGGGGCCACAGATACGCAGTATTTT; CDR3aa: CASTYGAGATDTQYF
d_gene: .; abundance: .; v_gene: TRBV20-1; j_gene: TRBJ2-1; CDR3nt: TGCAGTGCTAGAGAATTGAGGAATAGCGACAGCTACAATGAGCAGTTCTTC; CDR3aa: CSARELRNSDSYNEQFF
d_gene: TRBD1; abundance: many; v_gene: TRBV4-2; j_gene: TRBJ1-5; CDR3nt: TGTGCCAGCAGCCAAGATGGGGGGACAGTGATCAATCAGCCCCAGCATTTT; CDR3aa: CASSQDGGTVINQPQHF
d_gene: TRBD1; abundance: .; v_gene: TRBV5-1; j_gene: TRBJ1-2; CDR3nt: TGCGCCAGCAGCTTACAGACAGGGGGCAACTATGGCTACACCTTC; CDR3aa: CASSLQTGGNYGYTF
d_gene: .; abundance: .; v_gene: TRBV20-1; j_gene: TRBJ2-1; CDR3nt: TGCAGTGCTAGAGATATAGAGTTAGCGGTTTACAATGAGCAGTTCTTC; CDR3aa: CSARDIELAVYNEQFF
d_gene: TRBD1; abundance: few; v_gene: TRBV6-1; j_gene: TRBJ2-5; CDR3nt: TGTGCCAGCAGTGAAGCGGCGGGACAGGGGGAAGAGACCCAGTACTTC; CDR3aa: CASSEAAGQGEETQYF
d_gene: TRBD1; abundance: .; v_gene: TRBV2; j_gene: TRBJ2-1; CDR3nt: TGTGCCAGCAGTGAAATAGACAGGGGTGGATGGAATGAGCAGTTCTTC; CDR3aa: CASSEIDRGGWNEQFF
d_gene: .; abundance: .; v_gene: TRBV24-1; j_gene: TRBJ2-1; CDR3nt: TGTGCCACCAGTGATTTGCGTTACGATGAGCAGTTCTTC; CDR3aa: CATSDLRYDEQFF
d_gene: .; abundance: .; v_gene: TRBV20-1; j_gene: TRBJ2-7; CDR3nt: TGCTGTGCTAGAGATCGCCTAGCGAGCTCCTACGAGCAGTACTTC; CDR3aa: CCARDRLASSYEQYF
d_gene: .; abundance: few; v_gene: TRBV5-5; j_gene: TRBJ1-3; CDR3nt: TGTGCCAGCAGCTTGGTAGCCAGCGGCGGAAACACCATATATTTT; CDR3aa: CASSLVASGGNTIYF
d_gene: TRBD1; abundance: .; v_gene: TRBV28; j_gene: TRBJ1-4; CDR3nt: TGTGCCAGCAGCTTCACAGGGGGCGCGGGGGAAAAACTGTTTTTT; CDR3aa: CASSFTGGAGEKLFF
d_gene: .; abundance: .; v_gene: TRBV12-3/TRBV12-4; j_gene: TRBJ1-2; CDR3nt: TGTGCCAGCAGTGTGATCCCGACCCCCGCGGAGGCTGGCTACACCTTC; CDR3aa: CASSVIPTPAEAGYTF
d_gene: TRBD2; abundance: .; v_gene: TRBV27; j_gene: TRBJ2-3; CDR3nt: TGTGCCAGCAGCCCACCTCCGGGAGGGCCTAAAGATACGCAGTATTTT; CDR3aa: CASSPPPGGPKDTQYF
d_gene: .; abundance: .; v_gene: TRBV6-6; j_gene: TRBJ1-3; CDR3nt: TGTGCCAGCGGACTAGCTGGAAACACCATATATTTT; CDR3aa: CASGLAGNTIYF
d_gene: TRBD1; abundance: many; v_gene: TRBV12-3/TRBV12-4; j_gene: TRBJ1-2; CDR3nt: TGTGCCAGCACCCTAGGGACAGGGCGGGGCTACACCTTC; CDR3aa: CASTLGTGRGYTF
d_gene: .; abundance: .; v_gene: TRBV5-6; j_gene: TRBJ2-5; CDR3nt: TGTGCCAGCAGCTTGGACTTTATGGAGACCCAGTACTTC; CDR3aa: CASSLDFMETQYF
d_gene: .; abundance: .; v_gene: TRBV7-7; j_gene: TRBJ2-2; CDR3nt: TGTGCCAGCAGCCACCTGGGGGGCCGCACCGGGGAGCTGTTTTTT; CDR3aa: CASSHLGGRTGELFF
d_gene: .; abundance: few; v_gene: TRBV7-6; j_gene: TRBJ2-2; CDR3nt: TGTGCCAGCAGCTTAGGGTCAGGGGCCGGGGAGCTGTTTTTT; CDR3aa: CASSLGSGAGELFF
d_gene: .; abundance: .; v_gene: TRBV9; j_gene: TRBJ2-7; CDR3nt: TGTGCCAGCAGCACTGGGACTCTTTTGGGAGAGCAGTACTTC; CDR3aa: CASSTGTLLGEQYF
d_gene: .; abundance: .; v_gene: TRBV27; j_gene: TRBJ2-3; CDR3nt: TGTGCCAGCAGTTTTCTCGGCTCAGATACGCAGTATTTT; CDR3aa: CASSFLGSDTQYF
d_gene: TRBD2; abundance: .; v_gene: TRBV2; j_gene: TRBJ2-1; CDR3nt: TGTGCCAGCAGTGATGGGTGGGAGGGTAAGAATGAGCAGTTCTTC; CDR3aa: CASSDGWEGKNEQFF
d_gene: .; abundance: .; v_gene: TRBV6-4; j_gene: TRBJ2-1; CDR3nt: TGTGCCACATCACGACGGCTAGCGCAATACAATGAGCAGTTCTTC; CDR3aa: CATSRRLAQYNEQFF
d_gene: .; abundance: .; v_gene: TRBV21-1; j_gene: TRBJ2-6; CDR3nt: TGTGCCAGCAGCACCGGAACAGGGCCCGCGCGCCCTGGGGCCAACGTCCTGACTTTC; CDR3aa: CASSTGTGPARPGANVLTF
d_gene: .; abundance: few; v_gene: TRBV24-1; j_gene: TRBJ2-3; CDR3nt: TGTGCCACCAGTGATGCGGACAGCACAGATACGCAGTATTTT; CDR3aa: CATSDADSTDTQYF
d_gene: .; abundance: many; v_gene: TRBV20-1; j_gene: TRBJ2-5; CDR3nt: TGCAGCCCAGATCGGGACTCTACCCAAGAGACCCAGTACTTC; CDR3aa: CSPDRDSTQETQYF
d_gene: .; abundance: few; v_gene: TRBV28; j_gene: TRBJ2-3; CDR3nt: TGTGCCAGCAGTTTAATCTCGACAAGAACCCTGGGGGATACGCAGTATTTT; CDR3aa: CASSLISTRTLGDTQYF
d_gene: TRBD1; abundance: few; v_gene: TRBV11-2; j_gene: TRBJ1-6; CDR3nt: TGTGCCAGCAGCTTCGGCAGGGGGTCTAATTCACCCCTCCACTTT; CDR3aa: CASSFGRGSNSPLHF
d_gene: .; abundance: .; v_gene: TRBV15; j_gene: TRBJ2-3; CDR3nt: TGTGCCACCAGCAGAGTTTACGGTGATGGGGAGATCGATACGCAGTATTTT; CDR3aa: CATSRVYGDGEIDTQYF